This T cell receptor beta chain was recovered during a study of neurological immune-mediated disorders (dated by TCRdb to the late 2010s). Background on the whole study: The study compared peripheral blood TCR-beta repertoires of HTLV-I-associated myelopathy (HAM/TSP) patients, multiple sclerosis patients and healthy controls using UMI-based sequencing. Alongside PBMC samples, the set of approximately 100 TCR-beta libraries contained longitudinal samples, technical triplicates, and paired CD4+ and CD8+ T-cell subsets that had been sorted. Of the 70 or so subjects in the cohort, around 15 were HAM/TSP patients, roughly 35 were multiple sclerosis patients, and 20 were healthy controls.

This clonotype was detected ten times or more. The specificity of this receptor is unknown. Base quality data are lacking; no much larger clone is found one base away. V is cut by 5 bases and J by 0 bases, and the space between the germline ends is 13 bases. CDR1 and CDR2 were assigned from the germline V gene (reference sequence) as LNHNV and YYDKDF. The CDR3 spans 15 residues, from the cysteine through the phenylalanine. Only CDR3 DNA remains: 45 bases, in frame from the first base. Healthy controls were blood bank volunteers in Maryland, USA. Unsorted PBMC libraries were generated from 2 million PBMCs stored in RNAlater at -80 °C until RNA extraction. Peripheral blood was subjected to Ficoll-Hypaque density gradient centrifugation to isolate PBMCs, which were then cryopreserved in liquid nitrogen. To synthesize cDNA, template-switch 5'RACE was performed with a primer carrying a 10-nucleotide random unique molecular identifier so that each TCR transcript was tagged. Over 170 million TCR-beta sequences, covering 15-18 subjects, were produced in each sequencing run. Total RNA was extracted with the RNeasy kit. TCR-beta VDJ regions were amplified with primers for the TCR constant region and the 5'RACE anchor, using the KAPA Real-time Library Amplification kit. A first PCR added sample indexes and Illumina adaptors, after which a second PCR increased the library yield. After Ampure bead purification, the roughly 650 bp TCR product was size-selected on a 2% E-gel SizeSelection system. Before pooling, library quality was checked on a Bioanalyzer, concentration was measured with Qubit, and libraries were quantified with the Kapa Library Quantification kit. An Illumina HiSeq 2500 sequenced the libraries paired-end 2 x 150 bp. To increase sequence diversity, roughly 24-32% phiX was spiked into each library pool. Processing in the source paper ran as follows. Quality-filtered reads were processed with the UMI-based MiGEC pipeline, which removed over 80% of raw TCR sequences during error correction. VDJ genes were aligned to IMGT germline references, and each clonotype was defined by a unique CDR3 amino acid sequence together with V-J genes. Clonal expansion, Shannon diversity and CDR3 relatedness were evaluated with VDJtools (CalcPairwiseDistances, ClusterSamples), while phylogenetic trees were built in CLCbio workbench. Expanded clones were defined as having at least 8 unique UMIs, based on coefficient-of-variation modelling across technical triplicates. In TCRdb, the public reads were trimmed at Q25 with fastp and aligned with MiXCR, with productive beta chains retained. Every distinct CDR3 protein forms one entry, paired with its most common genes and DNA. TCRdb assigned the V and J calls; the authors' analysis was not used. This sample holds under 85,000 distinct CDR3 sequences; 10% to 13% were observed only once. Around 2% of the sample goes to the ten largest clones.

The research as a whole found: TCR clonal expansion was greatest in HAM/TSP patients and smallest in MS patients, who ranked below even healthy controls. No identical CDR3 amino acid sequences were found to be shared among expanded clones across subjects, suggesting that TCR-beta repertoires were private in all groups.

Sample: PBMCs. The source of this sequence is a man aged 35 to 55 in good health. The chain is encoded by TRBV15 joined to TRBJ1-1; no D gene can be assigned with confidence. The CDR3 is CATSRGRTLNTEAFF. The sequenced DNA: TGTGCCACCAGCCGCGGACGAACGTTGAACACTGAAGCTTTCTTT.